What follows is one T cell receptor (beta chain) and its context. This clone's antigen is unknown. No much larger clone exists at a distance of one base, and base qualities are not known. This sample is drawn from a study of cytomegalovirus exposure and HLA in healthy donors (TCRdb year 2017). Describing the broader study: In an earlier analysis of roughly 500 of the donors, 250 to 300 Gb of sequence data and 117 million unique TCR beta sequences from some 170 million T cells were reported. An early release that covered about 640 HLA-typed donors contained approximately 300 gigabases of sequencing data and 75 million to 100 million unique TCR sequences. Of the 398 genotyped donors, approximately 80% fell in the genetic ancestry cluster associated with self-reported Caucasian donors. The study aimed to test whether cataloging public T cell receptors could reveal signatures of past pathogen exposure. The study used immunosequencing to profile the T cell repertoires of hundreds of subjects and linked those repertoires to cytomegalovirus serostatus. In addition to the first cohort of 666 subjects, a separate validation cohort of 120 different subjects was used. The study combined high-throughput TCR immunosequencing, statistical association of individual TCRs with disease status, and machine learning to predict cytomegalovirus infection status. To study patterns of TCR occurrence, a later analysis re-analyzed previously published TCR beta repertoires from around 670 donors and added high-resolution HLA genotyping. Rather than drawing on any new phenotypic data, the later analysis identified candidate immune exposures from TCR beta sequences and the way those sequences occurred across donors. In an earlier analysis of 500 to 650 of the donors, high-throughput TCR beta sequencing was used to judge whether each TCR beta V gene segment behaved as functional or pseudogenic. Donor age, sex, ethnicity and CMV serostatus were compiled together with the repertoire data. Genome-wide SNP genotypes for about three fifths of the 666 donors were used in a later genetic analysis, which treated that subset as a discovery cohort. All discovery cohort repertoires had been generated using a single sequencing platform. HLA typing included class I and class II loci at four-digit resolution. Typing coverage varied by locus: about 629-640 donors for A, B, C, DRB1 and DQB1; 500 to 550 for DQA1; over 600 for DPA1; 400 to 480 for DPB1. Because of strong linkage in the cohort, 5 or 6 DR-DQ haplotypes were treated as single units for association and clustering. Among over 350 genotyped donors of the cohort, an average of approximately 230,000 unique TCR beta nucleotide sequences were sequenced per donor, roughly 20% of them non-productive.

What the study reported, not specific to this receptor: Cytomegalovirus status was reported to be diagnosed by the classifier with high specificity and sensitivity in both the original and validation cohorts. An association between a missense DCLRE1C variant and V-gene and J-gene trimming of TCR beta chains was found in a later genetic analysis and replicated in an independent cohort. Linkage disequilibrium might explain the correlated functional status among segregating V segments, but an unknown experimental factor could not be excluded. A later analysis found that TCR association rates varied across HLA loci, with DRB1 alleles showing the most associated TCRs and HLA-C alleles the fewest. Broadly in line with IMGT annotations, most TCR beta V segments showed up in productive rearrangements about 90% or about 30% of the time in an earlier analysis of 587 of the donors. A cluster of highly shared sequence variants was judged likely to be a technical artifact of the sequencing pipeline. At a false discovery rate of 0.05, a later analysis linked about 17,000 TCR beta sequences to specific HLA alleles. A later analysis reported that several top co-occurrence clusters appeared linked to parvovirus B19, influenza, CMV and Epstein-Barr virus. When HLA alleles, especially DR and DQ, strongly co-occurred, attributing TCR associations to individual alleles was difficult. The authors suggested that the approach could potentially be generalized to other disease states and immunological phenotypes. According to a later analysis, most CMV-associated TCR beta chains appeared to be HLA-restricted, and the HLA associations seemed to be driven largely by CMV exposure. The cohort was sequenced for TCR beta chains only, and without alpha or paired-chain data the features that could be detected were limited. The earlier analysis of approximately 590 of the donors excluded some 15 rarely observed V segments, including chromosome 9 orphons, because counts were too low. Roughly uniform sequencing depth across donors was assumed in presence/absence analyses, although this assumption may not hold. Because some donors lacked HLA typing at each locus, the association tests relied only on the typed subset. Some IMGT-functional V segments, including TRBV6-2 and TRBV6-3, could not be told apart with the 87-base-pair reads, so those segments were excluded. In vitro tests confirmed that three of the cytomegalovirus-associated TCR beta chains recognize cytomegalovirus antigens. The study listed 150 to 200 TCR beta chains as associated with cytomegalovirus. Compared with equally common non-associated chains, HLA-associated TCR beta chains in a later analysis were more clonally expanded and had lower generation probabilities. In a later genetic analysis, fewer N-insertions in productive TCRs were reported among donors in an Asian-associated ancestry cluster than the roughly 700-donor mean. Immune exposure information for the cohort was limited to CMV serostatus. Across donors, most TCR sequences were observed very rarely, whereas some public TCRs were present in many individuals. A further reported finding was that TCR beta sequences accurately predicted the HLA-A and HLA-B alleles for most subjects in the first cohort.

The cohort was made up of around 720 healthy bone marrow donors. At the time of sampling, every cohort member was nominally healthy, though immune exposures that went unrecorded were likely present. The donor tested CMV seronegative and was one of the 352 seronegative cohort members. Each donor provided a peripheral blood sample, and peripheral blood mononuclear cells were used for TCR beta sequencing. The Qiagen DNeasy Blood Extraction Kit was used to extract genomic DNA from the blood cell samples. Library preparation employed the immunoSEQ multiplex PCR assay. A mixture of 60 forward primers for TCR Vbeta segments and 13 reverse primers for TCR Jbeta segments was used in the multiplex PCR. The CDR3 region of rearranged TCR beta genes was amplified from genomic DNA with a multiplex PCR assay. The Illumina HiSeq System was used to sequence the amplified TCR beta libraries as 87-base-pair reads. As for the original processing: A later analysis tallied tens of millions of unique TCR beta chains across the 666 repertoires, and about 10 million of those chains were shared by two or more donors. A nearest-neighbor algorithm error-corrected the raw reads and collapsed the reads into unique sequences, merging closely related sequences to remove PCR and sequencing errors. V, D and J gene segments were assigned by aligning CDR3 sequences to IMGT reference sequences. For a sequence to be retained, a match of at least six nucleotides was required to both a V gene segment and a J gene segment. Rearrangements were called productive when the CDR3 lacked stop codons and stayed in frame with V and J; all others were non-productive. Following IMGT convention, CDR3 was defined as the stretch from the second conserved V-encoded cysteine to the conserved J-encoded phenylalanine. The earlier analysis of 550 to 650 of the donors excluded any sequence lacking an unambiguous match to a single V gene segment. In an earlier analysis of more than 500 of the donors, a V segment was called functional when productive rearrangements were above 56.7%, and segregating when the standard deviation between donors exceeded 5%. A statistical classification framework was built to diagnose cytomegalovirus status from the catalog of TCR beta chain sequences. In a later analysis, TCR nucleotide sequences were compared against IMGT/GENE-DB human TR gene sequences so that V and J genes could be assigned. In a later analysis, CDR3 sequences and most-parsimonious VDJ recombination scenarios were assigned using the TCRdist pipeline. A later analysis defined each TCR beta chain by its CDR3 amino acid sequence plus V-gene family, and excluded reads lacking a unique V-gene family. A later analysis removed 550 to 700 highly shared, low-generation-probability nucleotide sequences to deal with suspected cross-contamination and a sequencing artifact. A later analysis calculated a clonal expansion index for each public chain from normalized within-repertoire ranks of inferred template counts. Generation probabilities in a later analysis came from a VDJ recombination model fitted to out-of-frame rearrangements, and those results were checked against IGoR. Hypergeometric tests were used in a later analysis to score TCR-TCR, TCR-HLA and TCR-CMV co-occurrence, with a repertoire-size bias correction applied to the TCR pairs. False discovery rates were estimated in a later analysis by permuting HLA or CMV assignments 20 times. A later analysis grouped co-occurring TCRs with DBSCAN, adding TCRdist sequence similarity when clustering within HLA-allele-positive subsets. Repertoires with fewer than 30,000 or more than 120,000 public chains were left out of co-occurrence clustering, as were several repertoires with anomalous nucleotide sharing. The immuneACCESS repertoire file appears here via TCRdb, limited to in-frame rearrangements. These files lack a portion of the clones; in checked studies, under half of the deficit traces to unresolved V genes, and the cause of the others is not known. D and trimming were read from the DNA, whereas the V and J calls and clone size are those reported in that table. The sample yields approximately 32,000 clones; 84% were counted once. About 3.5% of the sample belongs to the ten largest clones.

The CDR3 starts with the cysteine, ends with the phenylalanine, and has 15 residues. Only CDR3 DNA is held: 45 bases, read in frame from base 1. The CDR1 and CDR2 encoded by the germline V gene are MDHEN and SYDVKM. The germline ends are 16 bases apart after V is trimmed by 5 bases and J by 3 bases. Sample: PBMCs. The receptor comes from a woman aged 18-29 years in good health and CMV-seronegative. The chain was built from TRBV28 and TRBJ1-1; 5 matching bases give a weak D call of TRBD1. The CDR3 reads CASSGQGSGDTEAFF. The DNA sequence reads TGTGCCAGCAGTGGCCAGGGCTCGGGGGACACTGAAGCTTTCTTT.